This TCR beta chain was obtained from a study of chemoradiotherapy in HPV16-positive cancers. Study-level background: Candidate HPV-specific clones and shared TCR motifs came from a couple of HPV16-positive patients. Study findings and constraints: Candidate HPV-specific clones and E7-related TCR motifs grew in tumor during treatment. Better recurrence-free survival went with HPV-responsive T-cell expansion in HPV16-positive patients.

A word on this clone: Its specificity is unknown.

The CDR3 consists of 17 residues. Germline assignment: CDR1 SGHNT and CDR2 YENEEA. V dropped 1 base and J dropped 7; count of bases not matched to a gene: 11. Generated by immunoSEQ multiplex PCR, the TCRdb table keeps only in-frame clones and is missing some. Here the sample spans about 35,000 clones, about 90% being singletons. The material sequenced was blood, taken from a patient who underwent chemoradiotherapy. The sequence was obtained from a human donor with HPV-associated anogenital cancer. The J gene is TRBJ2-1, the V gene TRBV11-3; 9 bases are a match to TRBD2. The CDR3 DNA follows: TGTGCCAGCAGCTTAGGGACTGGCGGGGGGGCGTGGAATGAGCAGTTCTTC. It translates to CASSLGTGGGAWNEQFF.